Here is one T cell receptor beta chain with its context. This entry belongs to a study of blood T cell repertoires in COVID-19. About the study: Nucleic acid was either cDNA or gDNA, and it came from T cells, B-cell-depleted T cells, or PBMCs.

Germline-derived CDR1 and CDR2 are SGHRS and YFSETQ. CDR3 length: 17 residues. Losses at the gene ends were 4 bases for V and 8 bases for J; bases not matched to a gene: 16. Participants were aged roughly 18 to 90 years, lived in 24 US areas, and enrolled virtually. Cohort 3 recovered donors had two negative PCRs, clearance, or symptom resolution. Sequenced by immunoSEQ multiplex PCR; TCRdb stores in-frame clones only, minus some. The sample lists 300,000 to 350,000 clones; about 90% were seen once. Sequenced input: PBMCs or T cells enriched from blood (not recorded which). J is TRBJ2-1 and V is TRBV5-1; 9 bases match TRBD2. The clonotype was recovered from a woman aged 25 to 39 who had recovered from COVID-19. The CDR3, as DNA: TGCGCCAGCAGCCTGGCCGGTCGGCGCGGGGGGGCGTATGAGCAGTTCTTC. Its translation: CASSLAGRRGGAYEQFF.